Each of the 27 T cell receptor beta chains below was sequenced from the same sample in a study of OX40 agonist ivuxolimab in advanced cancers. The library was prepared using the immunoSEQ multiplex PCR assay. TCRdb carries this immuneACCESS record with in-frame sequences only. Its versions omit some clonotypes, under half of them owing to an unresolved V gene in the studies checked, with the rest unexplained. The table for this sample lists under 20,000 clones; 70% to 85% of them were counted only once. The ten top clones hold about half of the sample. The input for sequencing was CD4+ or CD8+ T cells sorted from blood, taken in a trial of the OX40 agonist ivuxolimab. The receptors shown here come from an adult with an advanced solid tumor such as melanoma, head and neck, liver or kidney cancer.

CDR3 coding DNA: TGTGCCAGCAGTTCAACAGGGAGATTATTGACTAATGAAAAACTGTTTTTT. It encodes CASSSTGRLLTNEKLFF. J is TRBJ1-4 and V is TRBV27; tentatively, D is TRBD1 (6 bases). Germline lookup yields CDR1 MNHEY and CDR2 SMNVEV (reference sequence). The CDR3 extends over 17 amino acids. V gave up 4 bases and J gave up 2 bases, with 17 bases separating them.

The chain links TRBV5-4 to TRBJ2-7; the D is unclear. With 0 bases removed from V and 3 bases from J, the gap between germline ends came to 1 base. Germline CDR1 SGHNT, CDR2 YYREEE (reference sequence). The CDR3 is 11 residues long. The DNA of the CDR3 is TGTGCCAGCAGCTTGGACTACGAGCAGTACTTC. Protein sequence: CASSLDYEQYF. Complete variable domain (other parts from reference TRBV5-4 and TRBJ2-7): ETGVTQSPTHLIKTRGQQVTLRCSSQSGHNTVSWYQQALGQGPQFIFQYYREEENGRGNFPPRFSGLQFPNYSSELNVNALELDDSALYLCASSLDYEQYFGPGTRLTVT.

The chain combines TRBV4-1 with TRBJ2-5; D ambiguous. Germline V gives CDR1 MGHRA, CDR2 YSYEKL. Trimming cost V 0 bases and J 5 bases, with 16 bases left between them. This CDR3 contains 16 residues. DNA for the CDR3: TGCGCCAGCAGCCAAGAACCCAACGGGCTGGGCGAGACCCAGTACTTC. Amino acid sequence: CASSQEPNGLGETQYF.

The chain joins TRBV7-9 to TRBJ1-4; D gene unclear. V lost 1 base and J lost 7, with 4 bases in between. CDR3 length: 12 amino acids. Germline loops: CDR1 SEHNR, CDR2 FQNEAQ (reference sequence). DNA of the CDR3: TGTGCCAGCAGCTTAGTCCCTGAAAAACTGTTTTTT. This translates into CASSLVPEKLFF.

The gene calls are TRBV27 and TRBJ2-3, with D perhaps being TRBD1 or TRBD2 (6 bases each). Germline assignment: CDR1 MNHEY and CDR2 SMNVEV (reference sequence). This CDR3 spans 15 amino acids. The V end lost 3 bases, the J end lost 5 bases, and 15 bases lay between the germline ends. CDR3 loop: CASSFYPGARDTQYF. The DNA for the CDR3 is TGTGCCAGCAGTTTTTACCCGGGGGCGAGAGATACGCAGTATTTT.

This sequence joins TRBV6-6 and TRBJ1-1; D is perhaps TRBD1 (5 bases). Germline lookup yields CDR1 MNHNY and CDR2 SVGAGI (reference sequence). The CDR3 length is 15 residues. V gave up 0 bases and J gave up 6 bases, with 14 bases separating them. The CDR3 nucleotides are TGTGCCAGCAGTTACTCGGTCGGGACCGTGGCTGAAGCTTTCTTT. This codes for CASSYSVGTVAEAFF.

The DNA for the CDR3 is TGTGCCAGCAGTTACGACTCCTACGAGCAGTACTTC. Its translation is CASSYDSYEQYF. The V call is TRBV7-9, the J call TRBJ2-7; no firm D call. Germline CDR1 reads SEHNR; CDR2 reads FQNEAQ (reference sequence). This CDR3 comprises 12 residues. Trimming left V 6 bases short and J 0 bases short, with 6 bases between.

This clone is categorized as medium-sized (0.01 to 0.1%). The chain is built from TRBV6-4 and TRBJ2-1; 7 nucleotides line up with TRBD2. V was pared by 0 bases and J by 4 bases, with 3 bases of the junction left unmatched. The CDR3 contains 15 residues. Looked up from germline, CDR1 is MRHNA and CDR2 is SNTAGT. This CDR3 is CASSDSSGEYNEQFF. CDR3 nucleotide sequence: TGTGCCAGCAGTGACTCCAGCGGGGAATACAATGAGCAGTTCTTC.

The chain carries TRBV7-8 and TRBJ1-5; no reliable D call. This CDR3 comprises 15 residues. The germline V and J ends were trimmed by 4 bases and 0 bases, with 10 bases remaining between them. The germline gives CDR1 SGHVS, CDR2 FQNEAQ. As DNA, the CDR3 is TGTGCCAGCAGCTCGACATCGCTTAGCAATCAGCCCCAGCATTTT. Its protein product is CASSSTSLSNQPQHF.

The chain has TRBV4-3 and TRBJ2-1, with 8 bases aligning to TRBD2. V lost 6 bases, J lost 5 bases, and 9 bases stayed unmatched. This CDR3 has 15 residues. Germline lookup yields CDR1 LGHNA and CDR2 YSLEER. For the CDR3, the DNA is TGCGCCAGCAGTGTAAGCGGGAGATTCAACAATGAGCAGTTCTTC. Protein sequence: CASSVSGRFNNEQFF.

In its sample, this clone was seen once. The chain has TRBV6-5 and TRBJ2-7, with 11 bases aligning to TRBD2. The V gene end was trimmed by 5 bases and the J gene end by 6 bases; junction bases not matched to a gene: 6. This CDR3 has 14 residues. The germline gives CDR1 MNHEY, CDR2 SVGAGI. In DNA, the CDR3 is TGTGCCAGCAGTACCGGGACTAGCGGCTTCGAGCAGTACTTC. This encodes CASSTGTSGFEQYF.

In this sample, this clone turned up a few times. This sequence joins TRBV10-1 and TRBJ2-1, with D hard to call. This CDR3 is built from 14 residues. Trimming removed 3 bases at V and 9 bases at J, with 15 bases between. Per the germline V gene, CDR1 is WNHNN and CDR2 is SYGVQD (reference sequence). The CDR3 DNA reads TGCGCCAGCAGTGATGGGGATCCCTTGAGTGAGCAGTTCTTC. It specifies CASSDGDPLSEQFF.

The chain recombines TRBV8-2 with TRBJ2-6; the listed D gene, TRBD1, was not tested against the DNA. TRBV8-2 is flagged as a pseudogene. CDR3 size: 15 residues. CDR3 bases: TGTGGCACCCTGGACACACAAAGTCGGGCCAACGTCCTGACTTTC. This codes for CGTLDTQSRANVLTF.

The chain combines TRBV5-6 with TRBJ2-7; D not resolved. The germline V and J ends were trimmed by 0 bases and 0 bases, with 7 bases remaining between them. Germline V gene lookup returns CDR1 SGHDT and CDR2 YYEEEE. CDR3 length: 14 amino acids. In DNA form, the CDR3 reads TGTGCCAGCAGCTTGGGCGGAAGCTCCTACGAGCAGTACTTC. Translated: CASSLGGSSYEQYF.

The chain links TRBV19 to TRBJ1-5; TRBD1 is a possible D gene (5 bases). Germline CDR1 is LNHDA and CDR2 is SQIVND (reference sequence). The CDR3 runs to 15 residues. The V and J ends lost 3 bases and 1 base respectively, with 10 bases between them. CDR3 residues: CASSISGRSNQPQHF. For the CDR3, the DNA is TGTGCCAGTAGTATTTCGGGACGGAGCAATCAGCCCCAGCATTTT.

This clone was observed a handful of times. The junction and the germline gene differ at one end; a read error may be behind it. The chain joins TRBV4-3 to TRBJ2-7; perhaps TRBD2 as D (5 bases). Germline V gene sequence: CDR1 LGHNA, CDR2 YSLEER. This CDR3 is 16 amino acids long. CDR3 amino acids: CASSQDRVGASSEQYF. The CDR3 coding sequence is TGCGCCAGCAGCCAAGATAGGGTGGGAGCGTCCTCCGAGCAGTACTTC.

The V call is TRBV27, the J call TRBJ2-5; D is uncertain. CDR1 and CDR2 from the germline V gene are MNHEY and SMNVEV (reference sequence). The length of the CDR3 is 13 residues. V was clipped by 6 bases and J by 2 bases, with 10 bases between them. This chain's CDR3 is CASRNDLQETQYF. The CDR3 DNA follows: TGTGCCAGCAGAAACGACCTACAAGAGACCCAGTACTTC.

V usage is TRBV7-2 and J usage is TRBJ2-7; 7 positions match TRBD1. Germline V gene lookup returns CDR1 SGHTA and CDR2 FQGNSA. This CDR3 has 15 residues. V shed 5 bases, J shed 5 bases, and the junction held 12 bases outside the gene matches. Here the CDR3 reads CASSPAPGQSDEQYF. The CDR3 DNA reads TGTGCCAGCAGCCCCGCCCCGGGACAGTCGGACGAGCAGTACTTC.

This chain links TRBV15 with TRBJ2-1; D tentatively reads TRBD1 or TRBD2 (6 bases each). Trimming cost V 5 bases and J 2 bases, with 22 bases left between them. The CDR3 extends over 18 amino acids. Germline loops: CDR1 LNHNV, CDR2 YYDKDF (reference sequence). CDR3 protein: CATSPQADSGWTYNEQFF. CDR3 DNA: TGTGCCACCAGCCCCCAGGCGGACAGCGGGTGGACCTACAATGAGCAGTTCTTC.

In this sample, this clone is medium-sized. The chain employs TRBV7-9 and TRBJ2-1, with no clear D. The CDR3 totals 12 residues. CDR1 SEHNR and CDR2 FQNEAQ come from the germline V gene (reference sequence). V was pared by 4 bases and J by 9 bases, with 10 bases between. This CDR3 is CASSSIVAEQFF. The CDR3 region has the DNA TGTGCCAGCAGCTCCATAGTCGCTGAGCAGTTCTTC. Combining the CDR3 with reference TRBV7-9 and TRBJ2-1 gives the whole variable domain DTGVSQNPRHKITKRGQNVTFRCDPISEHNRLYWYRQTLGQGPEFLTYFQNEAQLEKSRLLSDRFSAERPKGSFSTLEIQRTEQGDSAMYLCASSSIVAEQFFGPGTRLTVL.

About this clone: One base away lies a much larger clone, so this may be a sequencing read error. The V gene is TRBV9, the J gene TRBJ2-1; D remains ambiguous. This CDR3 region has 12 residues. Germline V gene data show CDR1 as SGDLS and CDR2 as YYNGEE. The chain's CDR3 is CAGSPRGNEQFF. The CDR3 DNA reads as TGTGCCGGCAGCCCTAGAGGCAATGAGCAGTTCTTC.

This clone was seen once. The chain carries TRBV11-2 and TRBJ1-2; weak D call: TRBD1 (5 bases). This CDR3 is built from 16 residues. The germline V gene has CDR1 SGHAT and CDR2 FQNNGV. Trimming left V 5 bases short and J 3 bases short, with 19 bases between. The CDR3 DNA reads TGTGCCAGCAGCCCGAACGGGATTAAAGGGGACTATGGCTACACCTTC. This sequence encodes CASSPNGIKGDYGYTF.

The chain employs TRBV5-6 and TRBJ2-7, with D unresolved. CDR1 and CDR2 (germline): SGHDT, YYEEEE. V was shortened by 2 bases and J by 4 bases, with 7 bases between the two germline ends. The length of the CDR3 is 12 residues. The CDR3 DNA sequence: TGTGCCAGCAGCTTTAGACCATACGAGCAGTACTTC. Protein product: CASSFRPYEQYF.

The rearrangement joins TRBV4-1 to TRBJ2-6; D is possibly TRBD2 (6 bases). CDR3 length: 15 amino acids. CDR1 and CDR2 (germline): MGHRA, YSYEKL. Trimming removed 1 base at V and 2 bases at J, with 6 bases between. The CDR3 DNA is TGCGCCAGCAGCCAAGCGGGGGCTGGGGCCAACGTCCTGACTTTC. Translation gives CASSQAGAGANVLTF.

The V gene is TRBV9, the J gene TRBJ2-3, with 7 bases that match TRBD2. Trimming at V came to 0 bases and at J to 0 bases, leaving 10 bases not matched to a gene. The CDR3 sequence is 18 residues long. Germline V lookup: CDR1 SGDLS, CDR2 YYNGEE. The DNA of the CDR3 is TGTGCCAGCAGCGTAGGGACCCTTGGCGGGGGAAGCACAGATACGCAGTATTTT. As protein: CASSVGTLGGGSTDTQYF.

V gene TRBV7-9 combines with J gene TRBJ2-1; 8 nucleotides match TRBD2. The V and J ends lost 2 bases and 14 bases, in that order; junction bases with no gene match: 8. The germline CDR1 and CDR2 sequences are SEHNR and FQNEAQ (reference sequence). The CDR3 covers 13 residues. The DNA for the CDR3 is TGTGCCAGCAGCTTATCAACCGGGACTAGTAAGTTCTTC. This codes for CASSLSTGTSKFF.

The J gene is TRBJ1-1, the V gene TRBV9; a weak D match, TRBD1 (5 bases). V gave up 3 bases and J gave up 1 base, with 19 bases separating them. Germline CDR1 SGDLS, CDR2 YYNGEE. The CDR3 consists of 17 residues. The CDR3 DNA sequence: TGTGCCAGCAGCGCCGCCGGCGCGGGACCTAAGAACACTGAAGCTTTCTTT. Protein product: CASSAAGAGPKNTEAFF.